A selection of T cell receptor beta chains follows, all from one sample in a study of T cell repertoires in cytomegalovirus infection. In TCRdb, the reads were re-called with MiXCR into one record per CDR3 protein. The sample consists of more than 650,000 distinct CDR3 sequences, roughly 36% of them appearing once. Sequenced: PBMCs. Receptors were obtained from a human donor in good health (CMV status not recorded). Some clones in this sample may be carry-over from other donors' samples. The CDR3 runs from the conserved cysteine through the conserved F or W. D genes are given only for firm matches. Clone size is not always given. Where it is, it says once, few, many or a class for expanded clones.

v_gene	j_gene	abundance	d_gene	CDR3nt	CDR3aa
TRBV9	TRBJ2-3	-	TRBD2	TGTGCCAGCAGCTACGAGAGCGCGGGGGGTAGCACAGATACGCAGTATTTT	CASSYESAGGSTDTQYF
TRBV7-2	TRBJ2-7	many	-	TGTGCCAGCAGCCCAAACGGTTGGTCGTCCTACGAGCAGTACTTC	CASSPNGWSSYEQYF
TRBV12-3/TRBV12-4	TRBJ1-1	few	TRBD1	TGTGCCAGCAGTTCCGTTCAAATAACAGGGGGCCGAGGGGGACCTGAAGCTTTCTTT	CASSSVQITGGRGGPEAFF
TRBV4-1	TRBJ2-2	few	TRBD2	TGCGCCAGCAGCCGGGGGACTAGCGGGTCTCGGGTGACCGGGGAGCTGTTTTTT	CASSRGTSGSRVTGELFF
TRBV24-1	TRBJ2-1	few	TRBD2	TGTGCCACCAGTGATCGGACTAGCGGGGGAAGAGGCGGGAACAATGAGCAGTTCTTC	CATSDRTSGGRGGNNEQFF
TRBV12-3/TRBV12-4	TRBJ1-1	-	-	TGTGCCAGCAGTCCCGATTACAGGGACACTGAAGCTTTCTTT	CASSPDYRDTEAFF
TRBV6-5	TRBJ1-2	few	TRBD1	TGTGCCAGCAGTTTCGGACAGGGGGGAGCCAACTATGGCTACACCTTC	CASSFGQGGANYGYTF
TRBV28	TRBJ1-1	-	-	TGTGCCAGCAGTTTAAAGCGTGAAGCTTTCTTT	CASSLKREAFF
TRBV7-6	TRBJ2-3	many	-	TGTGCCAGCAGCTTTAAGACTATCGGAGACTTGGATTTT	CASSFKTIGDLDF
TRBV27	TRBJ2-7	few	TRBD2	TGTGCCAGCGGAAGCGGGGCCTCCTACGAGCAGTACTTC	CASGSGASYEQYF
TRBV30	TRBJ2-2	-	TRBD1	TGTGCCTGGAGTCGACAGGGCGCCGGGGAGCTGTTTTTT	CAWSRQGAGELFF
TRBV6-6	TRBJ1-2	-	TRBD1	TGTGCCAGCAGTTCGGACAGGGGCGCCGGCTACACCTTC	CASSSDRGAGYTF
TRBV7-8	TRBJ2-3	many	-	TGTGCCAGCAGCCCGACCGGCGGTAGGACAGATACGCAGTATTTT	CASSPTGGRTDTQYF
TRBV6-1	TRBJ1-1	few	-	TGTGCCAGCAGCAACCGGGACCGGGAATTTTGGGCTTTCTTT	CASSNRDREFWAFF
TRBV11-2	TRBJ1-2	-	TRBD1	TGTGCCAGCATCCAGCCGACAGGGATGACTGATGGCTACACCTTC	CASIQPTGMTDGYTF
TRBV11-2	TRBJ1-4	few	TRBD1	TGTGCCAGCAGCTTTCGGACAGGGGGCAAAAAACTGTTTTTT	CASSFRTGGKKLFF
TRBV9	TRBJ1-4	few	-	TGTGCCAGCAGCGTGGCGGACAGTCTTAAGGAAAAACTGTTTTTT	CASSVADSLKEKLFF
TRBV25-1	TRBJ1-1	-	-	TGTGGGTCGCGGGGTCGGACTGAAGCTTTCTTT	CGSRGRTEAFF
TRBV6-6	TRBJ1-1	-	-	TGTGCCAGCAGTAGAACTCACAGGGAAAACACTGAAGCTTTCTTT	CASSRTHRENTEAFF
TRBV7-8	TRBJ1-2	many	-	TGTGCCAGCAGCTTAGGCCAGAACAGTGGCTACACCTTC	CASSLGQNSGYTF
TRBV27	TRBJ2-4	-	TRBD1	TGTGCCAGCAGTCCTAGGGACAGGGTAGTCATTCAGTACTTC	CASSPRDRVVIQYF
TRBV5-4	TRBJ2-2	-	TRBD1	TGTGCCAGCAGCTTGCCCGGTGCACAGGGGTCGAGGGAGCTGTTTTTT	CASSLPGAQGSRELFF
TRBV7-8	TRBJ1-1	-	TRBD1	TGTGCCAGCAGCTTAGCCGCAGGGGGCGGTGAAGCTTTCTTT	CASSLAAGGGEAFF
TRBV10-3	TRBJ2-5	-	-	TGTGCCACTGCTGGGCAGGGAGGAGAGACCCAGTACTTC	CATAGQGGETQYF
TRBV7-9	TRBJ1-4	-	-	TGTGCCAGCAGCCCTAGGACAGCGCCGAAGGAGGAAAAACTGTTTTTT	CASSPRTAPKEEKLFF
TRBV7-6	TRBJ2-7	few	TRBD2	TGTGCCAGCAGCGACCTACTAGCGGGACTATCCTACGAGCAGTACTTC	CASSDLLAGLSYEQYF
TRBV7-2	TRBJ1-2	few	-	TGTGCCAGCAGCCTTCTGCCGGGGGCTAACTATGGCTACACCTTC	CASSLLPGANYGYTF
TRBV11-2	TRBJ1-2	once	-	TGTGCCAGCAGCTTAGTCTGGATGGGTGATGGCTACACCTTC	CASSLVWMGDGYTF
TRBV7-6	TRBJ1-1	-	-	TGTGCCAGCAGCTTAGAAAATGGGGGGGCTTTCTTT	CASSLENGGAFF
TRBV11-2	TRBJ2-7	few	-	TGTGCCAGCAGCTTAGAGGCCGAGGGAGACGAGCAGTACTTC	CASSLEAEGDEQYF
TRBV7-6	TRBJ1-1	many	-	TGTGCCAGCAGCTTAGATAACAGGGAGCACACTGAAGCTTTCTTT	CASSLDNREHTEAFF
TRBV6-5	TRBJ2-2	few	-	TGTGCCAGCAGTTTTCGTTCTAGCTTAGGGACCGGGGAGCTGTTTTTT	CASSFRSSLGTGELFF
TRBV20-1	TRBJ2-2	-	-	TGCAGTGCCGGGCCCCGACAGGCTTCCACCGGGGAGCTGTTTTTT	CSAGPRQASTGELFF
TRBV28	TRBJ1-2	few	TRBD1	TGTGCCAGCAGTTGGGGACAGACTAACTATGGCTACACCTTC	CASSWGQTNYGYTF
TRBV28	TRBJ2-6	-	-	TGTGCCAGCGGTTCAGGGGGACTCTCTGGGGCCAACGTCCTGACTTTC	CASGSGGLSGANVLTF
TRBV10-3	TRBJ2-7	-	-	TGTGCCATCAGTAGGGATGCCGGGGGCGCGGGAGAGCAGTACTTC	CAISRDAGGAGEQYF
TRBV2	TRBJ2-1	many	-	TGTGCCAGCAGTGAAAACAAGTACAATGAGCAGTTCTTC	CASSENKYNEQFF
TRBV9	TRBJ1-3	-	TRBD1	TGTGCCAGCAGCGTGGGAGCAGGGGGCGAAGGTGGAAACACCATATATTTT	CASSVGAGGEGGNTIYF
TRBV10-3	TRBJ1-3	-	-	TGTGCCATCAGGGGTCAGCCGGTAAACTCTGGAAACACCATATATTTT	CAIRGQPVNSGNTIYF
TRBV29-1	TRBJ1-1	few	-	TGCAGCGGAGCGATAATGAACACTGAAGCTTTCTTT	CSGAIMNTEAFF
TRBV6-1	TRBJ1-1	few	-	TGTGCCAGCAGTGAAATAGGTTCGACAGCAAGTGAAGCTTTCTTT	CASSEIGSTASEAFF
TRBV20-1	TRBJ1-1	-	-	TGCAGTGCTAGACACAGGAGAATGAACACTGAAGCTTTCTTT	CSARHRRMNTEAFF
TRBV5-4	TRBJ2-1	-	TRBD2	TGTGCCAGCACCTTCGGGACTAGCGGGGTCTACAATGAGCAGTTCTTC	CASTFGTSGVYNEQFF
TRBV6-5	TRBJ2-6	few	-	TGTGCCAGCGGGAGCAGAAGCTCTGGGGCCAACGTCCTGACTTTC	CASGSRSSGANVLTF
TRBV20-1	TRBJ2-3	-	-	TGCAGTGCTAGAAAGGATGCGACAGATACGCAGTATTTT	CSARKDATDTQYF
TRBV5-1	TRBJ1-2	few	TRBD1	TGCGCCAGCGGCCACGGACAGGGGCCCTACTATGGCTACACCTTC	CASGHGQGPYYGYTF
TRBV12-3/TRBV12-4	TRBJ2-5	-	TRBD1	TGTGCCAGCAGCTGGGGACAGTTGGAGACCCAGTACTTC	CASSWGQLETQYF